This is a list of T cell receptor beta chains from one sample in a study of blood T cell repertoires in COVID-19. Libraries were prepared by immunoSEQ multiplex PCR; TCRdb keeps only in-frame clonotypes and omits some of them. This table has around 72,000 clones, 80% to 90% appearing once. Sequencing was performed on peripheral blood. The origin of the receptors is a man aged 45-65 years with active COVID-19. The CDR3 runs from the conserved cysteine through the conserved F or W. The D gene is left open where the match is weak. Size is omitted from some rows. Given values are once, few, many or a class for expanded clones.

clone size	V gene	J gene	D gene	CDR3 DNA	CDR3 protein
-	TRBV19	TRBJ2-1	-	TGTGCCAGTAGTATAGGAGCCGGGTCCTACAATGAGCAGTTCTTC	CASSIGAGSYNEQFF
-	TRBV20-1	TRBJ2-5	TRBD2	TGCAGTGCTAGTCGACTAGCGGGAGGCCAAGAGACCCAGTACTTC	CSASRLAGGQETQYF
-	TRBV5-1	TRBJ1-5	-	TGCGCCAGCAGCTTGGAGGGGATGAACAATCAGCCCCAGCATTTT	CASSLEGMNNQPQHF
-	TRBV27	TRBJ1-6	-	TGTGCCAGCAGTCCCAAAGGGAGCTCCTATAATTCACCCCTCCACTTT	CASSPKGSSYNSPLHF
few	TRBV6-5	TRBJ1-1	-	TGTGCCAGCAGAAACTACGCTGAAGCTTTCTTT	CASRNYAEAFF
once	TRBV19	TRBJ2-1	-	TGTGCCAGTAGTATAGACGTTTCCGACAAGTTCAATGAGCAGTTCTTC	CASSIDVSDKFNEQFF
-	TRBV9	TRBJ2-7	TRBD2	TGTGCCAGCAGCCCCCCAAGGGGACTAGCGGGGGCCACCGTGGAGCAGTACTTC	CASSPPRGLAGATVEQYF
few	TRBV27	TRBJ2-1	-	TGTGCCAGCACTTCCCCGGTCGACTCCTACAATGAGCAGTTCTTC	CASTSPVDSYNEQFF
-	TRBV11-1	TRBJ2-3	-	TGTGCCAGCAGCTATACACGGGGGTCAGATACGCAGTATTTT	CASSYTRGSDTQYF
-	TRBV6-5	TRBJ1-1	-	TGTGCCACCCGGGACTACTTACGGAACACTGAAGCTTTCTTT	CATRDYLRNTEAFF
-	TRBV6-5	TRBJ2-7	-	TGTGCCAGCAGTTACTCGTTTTCGCAGGTGGGCGAGCAGTACTTC	CASSYSFSQVGEQYF